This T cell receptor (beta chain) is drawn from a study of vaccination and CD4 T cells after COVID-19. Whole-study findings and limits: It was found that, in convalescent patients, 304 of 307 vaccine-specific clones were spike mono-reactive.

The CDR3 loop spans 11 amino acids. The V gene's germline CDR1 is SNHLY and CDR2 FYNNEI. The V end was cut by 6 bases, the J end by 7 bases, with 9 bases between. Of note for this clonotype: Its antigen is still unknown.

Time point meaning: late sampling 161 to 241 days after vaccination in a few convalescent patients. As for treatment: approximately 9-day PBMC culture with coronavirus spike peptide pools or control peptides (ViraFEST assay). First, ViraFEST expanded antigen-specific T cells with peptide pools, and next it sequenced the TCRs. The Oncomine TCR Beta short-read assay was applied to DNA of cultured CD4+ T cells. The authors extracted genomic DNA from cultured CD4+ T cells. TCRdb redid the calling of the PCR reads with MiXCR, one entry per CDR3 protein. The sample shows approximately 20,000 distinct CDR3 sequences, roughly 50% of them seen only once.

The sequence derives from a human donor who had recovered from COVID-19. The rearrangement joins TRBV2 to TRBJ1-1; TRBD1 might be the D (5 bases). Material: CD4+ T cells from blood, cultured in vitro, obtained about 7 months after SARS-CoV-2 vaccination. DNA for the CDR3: TGTGCCAGCAGGGACATAAATGAAGCTTTCTTT. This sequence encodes CASRDINEAFF.